The clone carrying this T cell receptor (beta chain) rates as medium-sized. Its matching antigen is unknown. Method: immunoSEQ multiplex PCR; TCRdb's copy keeps in-frame clones and lacks some. Of about 20,000 clones in the sample, about 95% are singletons; the top ten hold about 0.8%. This record comes from a study of graft-versus-host responses after intestinal transplantation. Study information: Each recipient received a multivisceral, liver-intestinal, or isolated intestinal graft. Every transplant recipient was induced with anti-thymocyte globulin, then maintained on tacrolimus and steroids for two to four years. Findings and limits, study-wide: Individuals carrying graft-donor T cell macrochimerism showed high graft-versus-host to host-versus-graft clonal ratios in allografts.

The CDR3 is made up of 15 amino acids. V was pared by 0 bases and J by 3 bases, with 9 bases between. The V gene's germline CDR1 is MNHEY and CDR2 SVGAGI. This TCR was recovered from a human patient who received an intestinal transplant, so some T cells may come from the graft donor. This specimen consisted of PBMCs, obtained 23 days after intestinal transplant. V gene TRBV6-5 combines with J gene TRBJ2-4; no clear D. The CDR3 is CASSYSLWGKNIQYF. The CDR3 DNA follows: TGTGCCAGCAGTTACTCTCTCTGGGGCAAAAACATTCAGTACTTC.